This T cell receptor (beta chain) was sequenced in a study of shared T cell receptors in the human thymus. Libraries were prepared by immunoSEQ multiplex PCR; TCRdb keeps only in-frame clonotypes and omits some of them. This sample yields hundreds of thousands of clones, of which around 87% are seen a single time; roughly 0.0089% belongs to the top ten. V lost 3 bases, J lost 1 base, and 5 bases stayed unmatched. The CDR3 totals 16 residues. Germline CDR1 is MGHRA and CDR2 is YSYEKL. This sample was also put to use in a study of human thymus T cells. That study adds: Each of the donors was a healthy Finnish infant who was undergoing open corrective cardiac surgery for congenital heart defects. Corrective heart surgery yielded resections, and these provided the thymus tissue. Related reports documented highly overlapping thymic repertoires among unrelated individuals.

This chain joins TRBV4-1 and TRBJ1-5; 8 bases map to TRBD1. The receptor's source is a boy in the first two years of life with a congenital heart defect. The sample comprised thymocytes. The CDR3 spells CASSQLRTGSNQPQHF. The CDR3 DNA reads TGCGCCAGCAGCCAGCTACGGACAGGGAGCAATCAGCCCCAGCATTTT.